This is a list of T cell receptor beta chains from one sample in a study of early T cells in non-severe SARS-CoV-2 infection. TCRdb passed the 5' RACE reads through MiXCR, listing each CDR3 protein once. The sample shows 32,000 or so distinct CDR3 sequences, under 8% of them seen only once. The sequencing input was whole blood. These TCRs come from an adult who was a healthcare worker with PCR-confirmed SARS-CoV-2 infection or an uninfected control (not recorded which). Each CDR3 is given with its conserved first and last residue. D genes are given only for firm matches. Size is stated for part of the rows, as once, few or many counts, or as a class when the clone is expanded.

>.|medium-sized|TRBV28|TRBJ1-5
TGTGCCAGCAGTTATGGGGGGGATCAGCCCCAGCATTTT
CASSYGGDQPQHF
>.|.|TRBV28|TRBJ2-3
TGTGCCAGCCTTCCCGGCCCCGGGGAAGTAACGCAGTATTTT
CASLPGPGEVTQYF
>.|few|TRBV9|TRBJ2-1
TGTGCCAGCAGCGTAGGTGGATACTACAATGAGCAGTTCTTC
CASSVGGYYNEQFF
>.|few|TRBV6-7|TRBJ2-7
TGTGCCAGCAGCGACCGTGTAAGCTACGAGCAGTACTTC
CASSDRVSYEQYF
>TRBD1|many|TRBV13|TRBJ1-1
TGTGCCAGCAGCTTCCCCCAACAGGGGCGCTTGAACACTGAAGCTTTCTTT
CASSFPQQGRLNTEAFF
>.|.|TRBV25-1|TRBJ2-7
TGTGCCAGCAGTGAAGGACGGATTTCTGAGCAGTACTTC
CASSEGRISEQYF
>.|many|TRBV7-9|TRBJ2-1
TGTGCCAGCAGCCTCGCCGGTACGGATGAGCAGTTCTTC
CASSLAGTDEQFF
>.|.|TRBV11-2|TRBJ2-5
TGTGCCAGCAGCTTAGGGGCGGACGAAGGGGAGACCCAGTACTTC
CASSLGADEGETQYF
>.|many|TRBV6-1|TRBJ1-5
TGTGCCAGCAGTGAGACCAGGTCTTACACCCAGCATTTT
CASSETRSYTQHF
>.|few|TRBV13|TRBJ2-3
TGTGCCAGCAGCTTAGGTCCAGATACGCAGTATTTT
CASSLGPDTQYF
>.|.|TRBV11-2|TRBJ2-2
TGTGCCAGCAGCTTGGGACGGCTACGCACCGGGGAGCTGTTTTTT
CASSLGRLRTGELFF
>TRBD2|few|TRBV12-3/TRBV12-4|TRBJ2-7
TGTGCCAGCAGTTTAGGCGGGAGGGTTCCCTACGAGCAGTACTTC
CASSLGGRVPYEQYF
>.|.|TRBV5-6|TRBJ2-5
TGTGCCAGCAGCTTGCGTCGGGACCAAGAGACCCAGTACTTC
CASSLRRDQETQYF
>.|many|TRBV11-2|TRBJ2-3
TGTGCCAGCAGCTTCGACTTTACAGATACGCAGTATTTT
CASSFDFTDTQYF
>TRBD1|many|TRBV9|TRBJ2-2
TGTGCCAGCGAGGGACAGGGTGCGGCCGGGGAGCTGTTTTTT
CASEGQGAAGELFF
>TRBD2|many|TRBV6-4|TRBJ2-2
TGTGCCAGCAGTGATCAGCGGGAGGCCGGGGAGCTGTTTTTT
CASSDQREAGELFF
>.|few|TRBV7-9|TRBJ2-7
TGTGCCAGCAGCTGGACTATGAGCTCCTACGAGCAGTACTTC
CASSWTMSSYEQYF
>.|medium-sized|TRBV6-1|TRBJ1-1
TGTGCCAGCACGGGTAACACTGAAGCTTTCTTT
CASTGNTEAFF
>.|.|TRBV6-1|TRBJ2-7
TGTGCCAGCCAAGTAAGTGACTCCTACGAGCAGTACTTC
CASQVSDSYEQYF
>.|many|TRBV4-1|TRBJ2-5
TGCGCCAGCAGCCAAGAGGGGAACACCGGGGAGACCCAGTACTTC
CASSQEGNTGETQYF
>.|many|TRBV12-3/TRBV12-4|TRBJ2-3
TGTGCCAGCAGTTTATGGAGCGACCCCACAGATACGCAGTATTTT
CASSLWSDPTDTQYF
>TRBD1|many|TRBV20-1|TRBJ2-5
TGCAGTGCTAGAGAACAGGGGACAGAGACCCAGTACTTC
CSAREQGTETQYF
>TRBD2|.|TRBV3-1|TRBJ2-1
TGTGCCAGCGGGACTAGCCTGGACAATGAGCAGTTCTTC
CASGTSLDNEQFF
>.|many|TRBV7-9|TRBJ2-3
TGTGCCAGCAGCTTTTCCGGAACAGATACGCAGTATTTT
CASSFSGTDTQYF
>.|many|TRBV7-3|TRBJ1-1
TGTGCCACCAAACTCCGGGATAACAGTGAAGCTTTCTTT
CATKLRDNSEAFF
>.|many|TRBV7-9|TRBJ2-1
TGTGCCAGCAGCCCCCTTAGTTCTGGGGGATACAATGAGCAGTTCTTC
CASSPLSSGGYNEQFF
>.|many|TRBV7-2|TRBJ2-1
TGTGCCAGCAGCTTAGAGCGACGAAGGGAGCAGTTCTTC
CASSLERRREQFF
>.|.|TRBV10-3|TRBJ1-1
TGTGCCACGGGGGCAGGAAAGAACACTGAAGCTTTCTTT
CATGAGKNTEAFF
>TRBD2|.|TRBV4-1|TRBJ2-1
TGCGCCAGCAGCCAAGGGGGTAGCGGGACGACCAGCTCCTACAATGAGCAGTTCTTC
CASSQGGSGTTSSYNEQFF
>.|.|TRBV7-2|TRBJ2-3
TGTGCCAGCAGCTTAGAAAATACGCAGTATTTT
CASSLENTQYF
>TRBD2|.|TRBV19|TRBJ2-7
TGTGCCAGTAGTATCGGGATAGCGGGGGCCTACGAGCAGTACTTC
CASSIGIAGAYEQYF
>TRBD1|many|TRBV10-3|TRBJ2-6
TGTGCCATCACCCGAGTTAATCCGGGACAGATTCTCTCTGGGGCCAACGTCCTGACTTTC
CAITRVNPGQILSGANVLTF
>TRBD2|many|TRBV20-1|TRBJ2-7
TGCAGTGCTACGCCGGGCTCCGGGGGGTACGAGCAGTACTTC
CSATPGSGGYEQYF
>TRBD1|many|TRBV2|TRBJ1-2
TGTGCCAGCAGTGAAGCGCTCAGGGGGCACAACTATGGCTACACCTTC
CASSEALRGHNYGYTF
>.|many|TRBV27|TRBJ2-2
TGTGCCAGCAAGGTCGGCGGGAACACCGGGGAGCTGTTTTTT
CASKVGGNTGELFF
>.|.|TRBV4-1|TRBJ1-1
TGCGCCAGCAGCCAAGAGAGCTCTGGGACTGAAGCTTTCTTT
CASSQESSGTEAFF
>TRBD1|.|TRBV7-2|TRBJ2-3
TGTGCCAGCAGCTTAGTAGGGACAGGGCTTACAGATACGCAGTATTTT
CASSLVGTGLTDTQYF
>.|.|TRBV6-6|TRBJ2-1
TGTGCCAGCAGTTACTCCCCTGAGCAGTTCTTC
CASSYSPEQFF
>.|many|TRBV4-1|TRBJ1-2
TGCGCCAGCAGAGGAGATACTAACTATGGCTACACCTTC
CASRGDTNYGYTF
>.|few|TRBV18|TRBJ1-1
TGTGCCAGCTCACCTGGCATTCTTGAAGCTTTCTTT
CASSPGILEAFF
>TRBD2|.|TRBV2|TRBJ2-1
TGTGCCAGCTTGGGACTAGCGGGAGCCAATGAGCAGTTCTTC
CASLGLAGANEQFF
>.|many|TRBV28|TRBJ2-3
TGTGCCAGCAGCCCTACCTCCACAGATACGCAGTATTTT
CASSPTSTDTQYF
>.|many|TRBV2|TRBJ2-1
TGTGCCAGCAGTGGAAACGATGAGCAGTTCTTC
CASSGNDEQFF
>.|many|TRBV20-1|TRBJ1-2
TGCAGTGCTAGTGGGGGTCAATATGGCTACACCTTC
CSASGGQYGYTF
>TRBD2|many|TRBV11-2|TRBJ2-2
TGTGCCAGCAGCTTAATAGCGGGAACCGGGGAGCTGTTTTTT
CASSLIAGTGELFF
>.|many|TRBV5-1|TRBJ1-1
TGCGCCAGCAGGCAGGGATTTGAAGCTTTCTTT
CASRQGFEAFF
>TRBD2|few|TRBV7-9|TRBJ2-1
TGTGCCAGCAGCTTAGGGACTAGCGGGAGCAATGAGCAGTTCTTC
CASSLGTSGSNEQFF
>.|.|TRBV28|TRBJ1-3
TGTGCCAGCAGGACACGGACAGCCTTTTCTGGAAACACCATATATTTT
CASRTRTAFSGNTIYF
>.|.|TRBV4-3|TRBJ2-2
TGCGCCAGCAGCCAGTTAGGGGACACCGGGGAGCTGTTTTTT
CASSQLGDTGELFF